The TCR beta chain under discussion was sequenced for a study of CD8 T cells in Susac syndrome. V was cut by 1 base and J by 6 bases, with 10 bases left in between. Germline lookup yields CDR1 LGHDT and CDR2 YNNKEL (reference sequence). This CDR3 comprises 13 residues. Reverse transcription of 0.5 to 1 ug RNA was performed with random hexamers. The immunoSEQ assay covered 54 Vbeta and 13 Jbeta segments for CDR3. TCRdb re-analysed the immunoSEQ multiplex PCR reads in MiXCR, keeping a single row per CDR3 protein. Altogether some 120,000 distinct CDR3 sequences are present, over 85% being singletons, with the ten largest covering around 0.078%. Healthy donors, matched for age and sex, constituted the control group. Findings and caveats of the study: The authors acknowledged that their TCR sequencing and HLA analysis involved a relatively small number of individuals.

To note about this clonotype: Its antigen is currently unknown.

The gene calls are TRBV3-1 and TRBJ2-7; D gene ambiguous. This sequence originates from a human donor in good health. Sequencing was carried out using CD4+ T cells from PBMCs. The CDR3 DNA reads as TGTGCCAGCAGCCAAGGTTACGGATTCGAGCAGTACTTC. This codes for CASSQGYGFEQYF.